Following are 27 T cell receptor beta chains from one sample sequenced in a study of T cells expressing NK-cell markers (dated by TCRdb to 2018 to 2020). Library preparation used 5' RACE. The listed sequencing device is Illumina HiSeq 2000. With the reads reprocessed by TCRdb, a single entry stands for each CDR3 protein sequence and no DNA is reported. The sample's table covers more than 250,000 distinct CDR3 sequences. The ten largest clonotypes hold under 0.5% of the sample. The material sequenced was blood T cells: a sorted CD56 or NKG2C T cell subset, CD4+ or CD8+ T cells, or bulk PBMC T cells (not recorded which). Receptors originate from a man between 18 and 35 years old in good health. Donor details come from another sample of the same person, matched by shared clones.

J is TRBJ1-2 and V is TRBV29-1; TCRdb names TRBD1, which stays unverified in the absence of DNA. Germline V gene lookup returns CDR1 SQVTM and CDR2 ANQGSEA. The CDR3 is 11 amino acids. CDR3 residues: CSGEIGNGYTF.

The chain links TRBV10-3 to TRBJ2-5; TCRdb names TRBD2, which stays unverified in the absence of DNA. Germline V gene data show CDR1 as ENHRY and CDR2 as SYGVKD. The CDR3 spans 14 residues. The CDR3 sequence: CAISRGGTAETQYF.

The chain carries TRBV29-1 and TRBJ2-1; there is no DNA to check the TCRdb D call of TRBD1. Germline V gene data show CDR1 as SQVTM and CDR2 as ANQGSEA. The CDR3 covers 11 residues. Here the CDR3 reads CSVEDGRGQFF.

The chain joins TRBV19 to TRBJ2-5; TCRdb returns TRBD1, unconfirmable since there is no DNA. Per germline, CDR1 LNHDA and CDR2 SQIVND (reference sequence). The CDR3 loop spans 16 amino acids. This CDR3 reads CASSLGTGGAGETQYF.

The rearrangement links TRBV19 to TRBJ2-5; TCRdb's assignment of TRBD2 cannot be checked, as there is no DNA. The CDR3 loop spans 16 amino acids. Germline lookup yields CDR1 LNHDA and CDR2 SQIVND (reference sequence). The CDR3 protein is CASSISPAGVSETQYF.

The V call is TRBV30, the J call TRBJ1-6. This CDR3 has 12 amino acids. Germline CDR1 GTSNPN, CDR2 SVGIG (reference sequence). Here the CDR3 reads CAWMQVGSPLHF.

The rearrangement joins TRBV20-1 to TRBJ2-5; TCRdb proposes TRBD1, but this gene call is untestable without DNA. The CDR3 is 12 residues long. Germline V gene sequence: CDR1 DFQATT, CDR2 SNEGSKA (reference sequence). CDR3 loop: CSAFTGVETQYF.

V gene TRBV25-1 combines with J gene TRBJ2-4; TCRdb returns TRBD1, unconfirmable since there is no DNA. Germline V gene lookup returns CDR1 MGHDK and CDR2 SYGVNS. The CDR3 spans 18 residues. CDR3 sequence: CASSERSGTGTSKNIQYF.

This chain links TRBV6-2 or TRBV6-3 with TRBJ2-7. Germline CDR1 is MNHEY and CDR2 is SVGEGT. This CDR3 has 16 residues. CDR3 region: CASSYSLLRTLYEQYF.

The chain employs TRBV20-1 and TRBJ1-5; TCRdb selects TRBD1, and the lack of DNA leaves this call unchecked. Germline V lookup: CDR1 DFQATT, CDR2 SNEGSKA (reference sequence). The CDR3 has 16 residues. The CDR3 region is CSARSPQGGGNQPQHF.

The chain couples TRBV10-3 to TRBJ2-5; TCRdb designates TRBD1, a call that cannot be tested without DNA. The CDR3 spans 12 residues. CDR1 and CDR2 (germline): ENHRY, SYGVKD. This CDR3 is CAIRGQRETQYF.

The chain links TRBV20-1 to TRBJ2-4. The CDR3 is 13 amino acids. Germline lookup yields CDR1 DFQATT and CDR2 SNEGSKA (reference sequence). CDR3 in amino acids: CSARDGQKNIQYF.

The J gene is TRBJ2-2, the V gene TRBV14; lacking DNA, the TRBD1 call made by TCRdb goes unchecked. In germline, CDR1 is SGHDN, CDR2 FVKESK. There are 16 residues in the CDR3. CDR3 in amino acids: CASSQLGTGLAGELFF.

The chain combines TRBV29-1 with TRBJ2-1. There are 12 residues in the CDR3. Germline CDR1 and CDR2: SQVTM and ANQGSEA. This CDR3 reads CSVVQRYNEQFF.

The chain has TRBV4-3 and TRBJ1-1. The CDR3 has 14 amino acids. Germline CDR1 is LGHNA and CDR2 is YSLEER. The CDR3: CASSQEGKNTEAFF.

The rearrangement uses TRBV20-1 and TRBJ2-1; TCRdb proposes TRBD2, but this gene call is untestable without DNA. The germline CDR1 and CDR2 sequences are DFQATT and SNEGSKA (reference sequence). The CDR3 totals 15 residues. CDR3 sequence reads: CSARGPGGSYNEQFF.

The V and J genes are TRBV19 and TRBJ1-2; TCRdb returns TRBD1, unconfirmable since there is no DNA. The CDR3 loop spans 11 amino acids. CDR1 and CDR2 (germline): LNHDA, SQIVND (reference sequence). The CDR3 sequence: CATVTGNGYTF. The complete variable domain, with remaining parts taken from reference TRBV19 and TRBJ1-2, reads DGGITQSPKYLFRKEGQNVTLSCEQNLNHDAMYWYRQDPGQGLRLIYYSQIVNDFQKGDIAEGYSVSREKKESFPLTVTSAQKNPTAFYLCATVTGNGYTFGSGTRLTVV.

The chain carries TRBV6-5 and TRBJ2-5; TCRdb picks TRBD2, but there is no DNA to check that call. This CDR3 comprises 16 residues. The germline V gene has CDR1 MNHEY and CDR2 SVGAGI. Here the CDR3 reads CASRPTTSGARETQYF.

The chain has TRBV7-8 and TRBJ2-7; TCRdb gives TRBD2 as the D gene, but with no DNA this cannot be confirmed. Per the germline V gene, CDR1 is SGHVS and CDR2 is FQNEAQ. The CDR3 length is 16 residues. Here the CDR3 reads CASSFLAGGPSYEQYF.

This CDR3 reads CASSQRTNTDTQYF. The chain has TRBV12-3 or TRBV12-4 and TRBJ2-3; TCRdb reports TRBD1, a call that lacks DNA to check it against. The CDR3 spans 14 residues.

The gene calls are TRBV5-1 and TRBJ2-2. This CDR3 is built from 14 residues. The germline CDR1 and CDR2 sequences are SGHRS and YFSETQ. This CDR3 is CASSLVSGPGELFF.

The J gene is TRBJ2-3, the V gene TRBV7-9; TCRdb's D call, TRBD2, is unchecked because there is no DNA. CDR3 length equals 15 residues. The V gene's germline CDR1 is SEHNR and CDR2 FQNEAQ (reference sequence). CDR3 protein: CASSLLGRAPDTQYF.

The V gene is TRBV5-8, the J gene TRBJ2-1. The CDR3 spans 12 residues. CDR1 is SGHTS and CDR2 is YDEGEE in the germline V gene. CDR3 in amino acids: CASSLAQYEQFF.

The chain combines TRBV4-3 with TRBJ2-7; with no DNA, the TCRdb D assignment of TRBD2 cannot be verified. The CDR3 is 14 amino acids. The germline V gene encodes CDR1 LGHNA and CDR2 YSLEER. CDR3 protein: CASSQVGLAAEQYF.

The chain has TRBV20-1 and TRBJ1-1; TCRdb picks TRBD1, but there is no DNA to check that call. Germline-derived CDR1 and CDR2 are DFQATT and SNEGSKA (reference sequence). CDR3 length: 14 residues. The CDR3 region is CSARPSSGQTEAFF.

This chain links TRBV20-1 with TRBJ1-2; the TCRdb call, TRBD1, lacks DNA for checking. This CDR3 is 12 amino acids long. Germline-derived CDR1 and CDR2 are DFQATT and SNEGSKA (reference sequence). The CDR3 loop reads CSARDDGAGYTF.

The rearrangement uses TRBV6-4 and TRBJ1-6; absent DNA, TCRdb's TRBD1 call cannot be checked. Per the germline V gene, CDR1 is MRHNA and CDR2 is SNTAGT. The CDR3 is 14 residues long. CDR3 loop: CASSEQGGNSPLHF.